This TCR beta chain came from a study of blood T cells in healthy people across ages. This CDR3 contains 16 residues. CDR1 is SGHRS and CDR2 is YFSETQ in the germline V gene. About this clonotype: One end of the junction varies from germline; a read error may be responsible.

PCR was performed a second time for about 7 to 12 cycles using a sample-barcoded 5' primer and a J-beta primer mix. TCRdb redid the calling of the 5' RACE reads with MiXCR, one entry per CDR3 protein. The data show around 1,000,000 distinct CDR3 sequences, around two fifths seen once. The chain couples TRBV5-1 to TRBJ2-2, with D possibly being TRBD1 (6 bases). Sequenced material: blood. The TCR originated in a young man in good health. CDR3 sequence reads: CASSLGDTRRAGELFF. CDR3 in DNA: TGCGCCAGCAGCTTGGGGGACACCCGAAGGGCCGGGGAGTTGTTTTTT.